This TCR beta chain was sequenced for a study of cytomegalovirus exposure and HLA in healthy donors. Findings of the study overall: Most observed TCR sequences were rare, whereas some public TCRs were detected in many donors.

Profiling relied on immunoSEQ multiplex PCR, and the TCRdb table lists in-frame clones only, not all of them. The sample lists 100,000 to 150,000 clones, around 88% occurring once. With 7 bases removed from V and 0 bases from J, the gap between germline ends came to 13 bases. The germline V gene encodes CDR1 SNHLY and CDR2 FYNNEI. The length of the CDR3 is 16 residues. This clone was counted a single time. As yet, its antigen is unknown. Sequences were obtained from PBMCs. This receptor was identified in a man between 18 and 35 years old in good health and CMV-seronegative. This sequence joins TRBV2 and TRBJ1-6, with a tentative D call TRBD1 (5 bases). CDR3 in DNA: TGTGCCAGCAAAGACAGATCGAGCTCCTATAATTCACCCCTCCACTTT. This sequence encodes CASKDRSSSYNSPLHF.